The present entry profiles one T cell receptor beta chain with its context. The J segment lost 10 bases and the V segment lost 5 bases, leaving 6 bases of the junction unmatched. Germline CDR1 reads SNHLY; CDR2 reads FYNNEI. The CDR3 spans 14 residues. Assay: immunoSEQ multiplex PCR; the TCRdb copy retains only in-frame clones and omits some. The sample carries 180,000 or so clones, 93% recorded once. This sample was included in a study of control samples from healthy donors and cancer patients. The receptor's source is a woman aged 55-70 years in good health. This chain uses TRBV2 with TRBJ1-6; 9 bases line up with TRBD1. The sequencing sample was made of blood. This CDR3 is CASSKDRGGSPLHF. CDR3 DNA sequence: TGTGCCAGCAGTAAGGACAGGGGTGGATCACCCCTCCACTTT.